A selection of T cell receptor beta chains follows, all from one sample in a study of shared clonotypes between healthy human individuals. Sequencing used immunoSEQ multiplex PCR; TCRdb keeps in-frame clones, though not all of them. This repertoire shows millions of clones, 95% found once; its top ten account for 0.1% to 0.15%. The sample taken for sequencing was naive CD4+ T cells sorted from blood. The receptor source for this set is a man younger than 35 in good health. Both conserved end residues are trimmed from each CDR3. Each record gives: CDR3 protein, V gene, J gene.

AISRRQGKNEQY	TRBV10-3	TRBJ2-7
ASSPGLRDNSPLH	TRBV18	TRBJ1-6
SVRVGGLSTEAF	TRBV29-1	TRBJ1-1
ASSYGGQGAHEQY	TRBV6-6	TRBJ2-7
ASSEILEQY	TRBV2	TRBJ2-7
ASSLAVAGNNSPLH	TRBV5-1	TRBJ1-6
ASSPGTISAKTQY	TRBV27	TRBJ2-5
AWSRGVETEAF	TRBV30	TRBJ1-1
ASSPPPRSEQY	TRBV18	TRBJ2-7
ASTFRLITHNEQF	TRBV6-1	TRBJ2-1
ASSAMAPKNTGELF	TRBV11-2	TRBJ2-2
ASSENSETQY	TRBV10-1	TRBJ2-5
ARGTDSSTDTQY	TRBV6-1	TRBJ2-3
ATPWLTGGTYEQY	TRBV10-2	TRBJ2-7
AIMGLAGANTGELF	TRBV10-3	TRBJ2-2
ATRHQYTGELF	TRBV6-1	TRBJ2-2
SVGSIGAEQY	TRBV29-1	TRBJ2-7
ASSIEQGTGELF	TRBV19	TRBJ2-2
ASSDRSYGYT	TRBV2	TRBJ1-2
ASSPGTSQETQY	TRBV7-9	TRBJ2-5
ASSEQWGAGY	TRBV2	TRBJ2-3
ASSQWDTGGGEQY	TRBV14	TRBJ2-7
ASSPEQGKGDEKLF	TRBV4-3	TRBJ1-4
ASSVDGGRAVGELF	TRBV9	TRBJ2-2